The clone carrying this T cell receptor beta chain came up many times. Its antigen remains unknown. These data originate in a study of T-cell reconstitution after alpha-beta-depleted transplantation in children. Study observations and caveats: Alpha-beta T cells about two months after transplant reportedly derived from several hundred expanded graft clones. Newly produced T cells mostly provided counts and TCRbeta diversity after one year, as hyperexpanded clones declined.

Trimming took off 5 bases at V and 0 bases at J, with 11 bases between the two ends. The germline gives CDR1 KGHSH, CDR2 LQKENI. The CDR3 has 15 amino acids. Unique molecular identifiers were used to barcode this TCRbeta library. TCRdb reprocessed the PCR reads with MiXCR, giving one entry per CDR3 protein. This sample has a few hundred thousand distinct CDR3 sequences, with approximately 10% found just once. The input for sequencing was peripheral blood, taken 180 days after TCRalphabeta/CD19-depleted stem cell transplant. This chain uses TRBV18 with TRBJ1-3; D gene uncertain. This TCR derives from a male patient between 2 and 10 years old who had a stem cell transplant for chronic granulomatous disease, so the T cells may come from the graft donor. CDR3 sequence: CASSYQLGSGNTIYF. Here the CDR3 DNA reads TGTGCCAGCTCATACCAGCTGGGCTCTGGAAACACCATATATTTT. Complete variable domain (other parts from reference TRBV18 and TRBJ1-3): NAGVMQNPRHLVRRRGQEARLRCSPMKGHSHVYWYRQLPEEGLKFMVYLQKENIIDESGMPKERFSAEFPKEGPSILRIQQVVRGDSAAYFCASSYQLGSGNTIYFGEGSWLTVV.